These 15 T cell receptor beta chains originate from one sample sequenced in a study of CD8 T cells in ankylosing spondylitis. TCRdb called the 5' RACE reads again in MiXCR, with one record for every CDR3 protein. The sample lists 350,000 or so distinct CDR3 sequences, around 10% occurring once. Sequenced material: blood, either unsorted or a sorted T cell fraction (not recorded which). The receptor source for this set is a female donor with ankylosing spondylitis or in good health (not recorded which).

This clonotype has a count of ten or more. V usage is TRBV28 and J usage is TRBJ2-6, with no clear D. The V end lost 7 bases, the J end lost 0 bases, and 7 bases lay between the germline ends. The CDR3 runs to 14 residues. Germline V gives CDR1 MDHEN, CDR2 SYDVKM. For the CDR3, the DNA is TGTGCCAGCATTCCCATCTCTGGGGCCAACGTCCTGACTTTC. Protein sequence: CASIPISGANVLTF.

This clonotype was recorded at least ten times. This chain connects TRBV11-2 to TRBJ1-2; possible D gene TRBD1, 5 bases. The CDR3 runs 14 residues. Trimming took off 5 bases at V and 0 bases at J, with 10 bases between the two ends. Germline V lookup: CDR1 SGHAT, CDR2 FQNNGV. The CDR3 protein is CASSPTVANYGYTF. Written as DNA, the CDR3 is TGTGCCAGCAGCCCGACAGTAGCTAACTATGGCTACACCTTC.

This clonotype was counted at least ten times. The rearrangement links TRBV5-6 to TRBJ2-1; D unresolved. V was clipped by 0 bases and J by 10 bases, with 8 bases between them. Germline loops: CDR1 SGHDT, CDR2 YYEEEE. The CDR3 spans 12 residues. This CDR3 reads CASSLAAWEQFF. The CDR3 DNA reads TGTGCCAGCAGCTTGGCCGCGTGGGAGCAGTTCTTC.

The gene calls are TRBV11-1 and TRBJ1-4, with 8 bases fitting TRBD1. V shed 5 bases and J 0 bases; nucleotides not matched to a gene: 17. CDR3 length equals 20 residues. The V gene's germline CDR1 is SGHAT and CDR2 FQDESV (reference sequence). CDR3 sequence reads: CASSKGQGQRWTATNEKLFF. The CDR3 nucleotides read TGTGCCAGCAGCAAAGGACAGGGCCAACGATGGACTGCAACTAATGAAAAACTGTTTTTT.

Worth noting for this clonotype: With a much larger clone just one base away, this may be a read error. This rearrangement joins TRBV7-8 to TRBJ2-1, with 7 bases aligning to TRBD2. The germline CDR1 and CDR2 sequences are SGHVS and FQNEAQ. The CDR3 has 16 residues. For the CDR3, the DNA is TGTTCCAGCAGCTTAGTTTCGGCGGGAGCTGGTCATGAGCAGTTCTTC. Translation gives CSSSLVSAGAGHEQFF.

In its sample, this clonotype was seen many times. The chain couples TRBV5-1 to TRBJ2-3, with 8 bases lining up with TRBD2. Looked up from germline, CDR1 is SGHRS and CDR2 is YFSETQ. V lost 1 base to trimming and J lost 3 bases; unmatched junction nucleotides: 4. This CDR3 contains 15 residues. Written as DNA, the CDR3 is TGCGCCAGCAGCTTGTACGGGGGGGCAACAGATACGCAGTATTTT. Protein product: CASSLYGGATDTQYF.

This clonotype was seen a few times. The gene calls are TRBV7-2 and TRBJ2-4; D not resolved. Trimming pared 3 bases from V and 5 bases from J, leaving 11 bases between. Per the germline V gene, CDR1 is SGHTA and CDR2 is FQGNSA. The CDR3 has 14 amino acids. As DNA, the CDR3 is TGTGCCAGCAGCTTTCTTACGGGCGAAAACATTCAGTACTTC. The encoded protein is CASSFLTGENIQYF.

In its sample, this clonotype was seen many times. This chain connects TRBV7-2 to TRBJ2-7, with D uncertain. V lost 2 bases and J lost 0, with 8 bases in between. There are 14 residues in the CDR3. Germline V gene lookup returns CDR1 SGHTA and CDR2 FQGNSA. CDR3: CASSLRQLSYEQYF. CDR3 sequence (DNA): TGTGCCAGCAGCTTAAGGCAGCTCTCCTACGAGCAGTACTTC.

This clonotype showed up many times. This rearrangement joins TRBV12-3 or TRBV12-4 to TRBJ1-6; the D is unclear. The CDR3 totals 15 residues. V was pared by 7 bases and J by 10 bases, with 20 bases between. The CDR3 loop reads CASTLGANERSPLHF. The CDR3 DNA is TGTGCCAGCACCCTTGGCGCTAACGAAAGGTCACCCCTCCACTTT.

A note on this clonotype: A much larger clone differs by one base, so this may be a read error. CDR3 sequence: CASSNTHGLVGYTF. CDR3 DNA sequence: TGTGCCAGCAGCAATACGCATGGTTTAGTTGGCTACACCTTC. This rearrangement joins TRBV5-5 to TRBJ1-2; D unclear. Germline loops: CDR1 SGHKS, CDR2 YYEKEE (reference sequence). Trimming left V 4 bases short and J 7 bases short, with 17 bases between. The CDR3 covers 14 residues. The entire variable domain, with the rest obtained from reference TRBV5-5 and TRBJ1-2, is as follows: DAGVTQSPTHLIKTRGQQVTLRCSPISGHKSVSWYQQVLGQGPQFIFQYYEKEERGRGNFPDRFSARQFPNYSSELNVNALLLGDSALYLCASSNTHGLVGYTFGSGTRLTVV.

This clonotype was seen ten or more times. The chain employs TRBV12-3 or TRBV12-4 and TRBJ1-5; 10 nucleotides line up with TRBD1. V was clipped by 6 bases and J by 0 bases; unmatched bases: 2. The CDR3 consists of 15 residues. CDR3 sequence reads: CASSGQGGSNQPQHF. The CDR3 bases are TGTGCCAGCAGCGGACAGGGGGGTAGCAATCAGCCCCAGCATTTT.

This clonotype was recorded a few times. V is TRBV20-1 and J is TRBJ2-3, with 9 positions matching TRBD2. This CDR3 is 15 amino acids long. The V gene end was trimmed by 0 bases and the J gene end by 6 bases; junction bases not matched to a gene: 7. Germline V gene lookup returns CDR1 DFQATT and CDR2 SNEGSKA (reference sequence). The CDR3 spells CSARDLAGGPDTQYF. CDR3 bases: TGCAGTGCTAGAGATCTTGCGGGGGGGCCGGATACGCAGTATTTT.

This clonotype has only a few counts. This chain joins TRBV20-1 and TRBJ2-7, with 9 bases aligning to TRBD2. The CDR3 runs 13 residues. The germline V gene has CDR1 DFQATT and CDR2 SNEGSKA (reference sequence). V dropped 5 bases and J dropped 1; count of bases not matched to a gene: 3. CDR3 nucleotide sequence: TGCAGTGCTCGGACTAGCGTATCCTACGAGCAGTACTTC. It encodes CSARTSVSYEQYF.

Notes on this clonotype: The junction differs from germline at one of its ends, possibly a read error. In DNA form, the CDR3 reads TGCGCCAGCAGTCAAGATTATCCAGCGGGAGTCTTTGAGCAGTTCTTC. It is translated as CASSQDYPAGVFEQFF. This sequence joins TRBV4-3 and TRBJ2-1; 8 bases fit TRBD2. This CDR3 is 16 amino acids long. In germline, CDR1 is LGHNA, CDR2 YSLEER.

This clonotype was observed many times. This rearrangement joins TRBV20-1 to TRBJ2-1, with TRBD2 matching over 8 bases. Germline-derived CDR1 and CDR2 are DFQATT and SNEGSKA (reference sequence). V dropped 0 bases and J dropped 7; count of bases not matched to a gene: 8. There are 15 residues in the CDR3. In DNA form, the CDR3 reads TGCAGTGCTAGAGACCCGGCGGGGGGCCGGAATGAGCAGTTCTTC. Its protein is CSARDPAGGRNEQFF.